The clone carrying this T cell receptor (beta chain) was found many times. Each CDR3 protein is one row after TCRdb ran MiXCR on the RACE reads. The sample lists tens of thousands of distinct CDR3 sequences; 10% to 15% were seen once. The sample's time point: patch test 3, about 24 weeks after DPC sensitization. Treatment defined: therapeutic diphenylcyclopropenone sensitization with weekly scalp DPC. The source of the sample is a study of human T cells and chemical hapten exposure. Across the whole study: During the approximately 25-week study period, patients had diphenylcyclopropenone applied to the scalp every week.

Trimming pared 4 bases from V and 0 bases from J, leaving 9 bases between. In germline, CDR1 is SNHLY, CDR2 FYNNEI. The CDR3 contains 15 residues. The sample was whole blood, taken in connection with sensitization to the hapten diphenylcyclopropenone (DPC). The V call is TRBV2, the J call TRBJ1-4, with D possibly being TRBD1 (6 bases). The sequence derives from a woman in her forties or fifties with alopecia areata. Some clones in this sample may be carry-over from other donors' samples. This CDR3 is CASSAGATTNEKLFF. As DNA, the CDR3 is TGTGCCAGCAGTGCAGGGGCGACAACTAATGAAAAACTGTTTTTT.